Following are 27 T cell receptor beta chains from one sample sequenced in a study of blood T cells in healthy people across ages. A sample-barcoded 5' primer and a J-beta primer mix were used in a second PCR of about 7 to 12 cycles. One entry per CDR3 protein results from TCRdb running MiXCR on the 5' RACE reads. This sample yields about 1.4 million distinct CDR3 sequences, of which 59% are seen a single time; about 6.7% belongs to the top ten. Sequencing was performed on blood. The receptors were sampled from a man aged 18 to 30 in good health.

About this clonotype itself: At one of its ends the junction is not consistent with the germline gene, which may arise from a read error. The chain is built from TRBV5-5 and TRBJ2-6, with D maybe TRBD2 (6 bases). The CDR3 loop spans 17 amino acids. Germline V CDR1 and CDR2: SGHKS, YYEKEE (reference sequence). CDR3 region: CASSLRELPPGADVLTF. DNA for the CDR3: TGTGCCAGCAGCTTACGGGAGCTCCCCCCTGGGGCCGACGTCCTGACTTTC.

This clonotype was found once. V is TRBV6-2 or TRBV6-3 and J is TRBJ2-7; D is undetermined. This CDR3 region has 17 residues. Germline assignment: CDR1 MNHEY and CDR2 SVGEGT. The germline V and J ends were trimmed by 0 bases and 0 bases, with 15 bases remaining between them. The CDR3 DNA sequence: TGTGCCAGCAGTTACTCGGGCCCGACCCACGTCTCCTACGAGCAGTACTTC. Its protein product is CASSYSGPTHVSYEQYF.

Only one count was recorded for this clonotype. The rearrangement links TRBV2 to TRBJ2-6; 7 nucleotides agree with TRBD1. With 7 bases clipped from V and 0 bases from J, the junction kept 6 bases outside the gene matches. CDR3 length: 16 amino acids. The V gene's germline CDR1 is SNHLY and CDR2 FYNNEI. The CDR3 sequence is CASNTGESSGANVLTF. In nucleotides, the CDR3 is TGTGCCAGCAATACAGGGGAGAGCTCTGGGGCCAACGTCCTGACTTTC.

This chain connects TRBV11-3 to TRBJ2-7; 8 bases fit TRBD1. The assigned J gene may be wrong: the sequence end matches TRBJ2-4 better. This CDR3 region has 14 residues. Germline V lookup: CDR1 SGHNT, CDR2 YENEEA. The CDR3 nucleotides are TGTGCCAGCAGTGATACAGGGGGTCAAAACATTCAGTACTTC. Residues: CASSDTGGQNIQYF.

The J gene is TRBJ1-2, the V gene TRBV28, with 7 bases fitting TRBD1. J lost 6 bases, V lost 3 bases, and 4 bases had no gene match. Germline loops: CDR1 MDHEN, CDR2 SYDVKM. This CDR3 comprises 13 residues. The CDR3 loop is CASSFSGTDGYTF. The CDR3 bases are TGTGCCAGCAGTTTCTCCGGGACAGATGGCTACACCTTC.

The sample holds a few counts of this clonotype. The chain has TRBV10-3 and TRBJ1-2, with a weak D call TRBD1 (6 bases). The ends were cut back, 4 bases at V and 3 bases at J, with 9 bases in the middle. This CDR3 is 13 amino acids long. Germline V lookup: CDR1 ENHRY, CDR2 SYGVKD. The CDR3 nucleotides read TGTGCCATCAGTGTCGGGGGGCACTATGGCTACACCTTC. As protein: CAISVGGHYGYTF.

The rearrangement links TRBV20-1 to TRBJ1-4; 7 nucleotides agree with TRBD1. V lost 3 bases, J lost 8 bases, and 9 bases stayed unmatched. CDR3 length: 14 amino acids. Germline CDR1 and CDR2: DFQATT and SNEGSKA (reference sequence). The CDR3 spells CSASFPGQSEKLFF. The CDR3 coding sequence is TGCAGTGCTAGTTTCCCGGGACAGAGCGAAAAACTGTTTTTT.

This clonotype was detected only a few times. The chain has TRBV15 and TRBJ2-7, with D maybe TRBD1 (6 bases). This CDR3 region has 13 residues. Trimming left V 2 bases short and J 5 bases short, with 10 bases between. Germline V gives CDR1 LNHNV, CDR2 YYDKDF (reference sequence). CDR3 nucleotides: TGTGCCACCAGCAGAATGAGGGGGAACGAGCAGTACTTC. As protein: CATSRMRGNEQYF.

This chain connects TRBV2 to TRBJ1-2; 8 bases are a match to TRBD1. The germline V gene has CDR1 SNHLY and CDR2 FYNNEI. With V trimmed by 3 bases and J by 2 bases, 5 bases remained unmatched. The CDR3 contains 15 residues. The CDR3 protein is CASSEQRTGNYGYTF. The CDR3 region has the DNA TGTGCCAGCAGTGAGCAGAGGACAGGGAACTATGGCTACACCTTC.

The V and J genes are TRBV20-1 and TRBJ2-7; D possibly corresponds to TRBD2 (5 bases). Germline CDR1 reads DFQATT; CDR2 reads SNEGSKA (reference sequence). Trimming shortened V by 5 bases and J by 0 bases, and 8 bases separated the two germline ends. The CDR3 runs to 12 residues. The CDR3 loop reads CSAESGSYEQYF. The CDR3 bases are TGCAGTGCTGAAAGCGGCTCCTACGAGCAGTACTTC.

The sample holds one count of this clonotype. This chain connects TRBV4-3 to TRBJ2-7; D not resolved. Germline values: CDR1 LGHNA, CDR2 YSLEER. The V and J ends lost 0 bases and 7 bases respectively, with 16 bases between them. The CDR3 is made up of 15 amino acids. CDR3 in amino acids: CASSQDSNGYNEQYF. The CDR3 DNA reads TGCGCCAGCAGCCAAGACAGTAACGGTTACAATGAGCAGTACTTC.

The CDR3 loop is CASSEKYISIAGVRNEQFF. The CDR3 nucleotides read TGTGCCAGCAGTGAAAAATATATATCAATTGCGGGAGTCCGGAATGAGCAGTTCTTC. The V gene is TRBV2, the J gene TRBJ2-1; TRBD2 matches at 7 bases. Germline assignment: CDR1 SNHLY and CDR2 FYNNEI. V lost 2 bases and J lost 7; bases outside the gene matches: 20. The CDR3 is 19 residues long.

This chain joins TRBV5-4 and TRBJ2-3; 14 nucleotides agree with TRBD2. The CDR3 is made up of 18 amino acids. The junction had 10 bases not matched to a gene; V was cut back by 4 bases and J by 3 bases. Looked up from germline, CDR1 is SGHNT and CDR2 is YYREEE (reference sequence). The CDR3 loop is CASSNPGLAGAGTDTQYF. Here the CDR3 DNA reads TGTGCCAGCAGCAATCCGGGACTAGCGGGAGCGGGAACAGATACGCAGTATTTT.

This chain uses TRBV7-9 with TRBJ1-4, with D hard to call. The V end was cut by 5 bases, the J end by 6 bases, with 7 bases between. The CDR3 totals 12 residues. Germline CDR1 reads SEHNR; CDR2 reads FQNEAQ (reference sequence). CDR3 DNA: TGTGCCAGCAGCCCAAATCATGAAAAACTGTTTTTT. This translates into CASSPNHEKLFF.

V usage is TRBV6-2 or TRBV6-3 and J usage is TRBJ1-5; a possible D gene is TRBD1 (6 bases). This CDR3 region has 16 residues. From germline, CDR1 is MNHEY and CDR2 SVGEGT. V shed 6 bases and J shed 7 bases, with 22 bases lying between them. In DNA form, the CDR3 reads TGTGCCAGCAGCCCTCTGGCCGACAGGTCCGGGCAGCCCCAGCATTTT. Translated, it gives CASSPLADRSGQPQHF.

This rearrangement joins TRBV3-1 to TRBJ2-1, with D tentatively TRBD2 (6 bases). Trimming left V 3 bases short and J 4 bases short, with 16 bases between. CDR1 and CDR2 from the germline V gene are LGHDT and YNNKEL (reference sequence). This CDR3 has 16 residues. The CDR3 spells CASSQSGGTRYNEQFF. The DNA for the CDR3 is TGTGCCAGCAGCCAGTCCGGCGGGACGAGATACAATGAGCAGTTCTTC.

As for this clonotype: The junction differs from germline at one of its ends, possibly a read error. V is TRBV4-3 and J is TRBJ2-5, with 9 bases that match TRBD2. This CDR3 has 17 amino acids. From germline, CDR1 is LGHNA and CDR2 YSLEER. The DNA of the CDR3 is TGCGCCAGTAGCCAAGACGAACTAAGCGGGGGGATAGAGACCCAGTACTTC. Translated: CASSQDELSGGIETQYF.

This clonotype appeared once. The V call is TRBV20-1, the J call TRBJ2-3; either TRBD1 or TRBD2 may fit D (6 bases each). The V gene lost 3 bases and the J gene lost 2 bases, with 18 bases spanning the gap. The CDR3 spans 16 residues. Germline CDR1 is DFQATT and CDR2 is SNEGSKA (reference sequence). CDR3 DNA sequence: TGCAGTGCTAGGGGAGGAGGGGACACCAACACAGATACGCAGTATTTT. It codes for CSARGGGDTNTDTQYF.

J is TRBJ2-2 and V is TRBV15; D uncertain. The V and J ends lost 3 bases and 1 base respectively, with 9 bases between them. Per germline, CDR1 LNHNV and CDR2 YYDKDF (reference sequence). The CDR3 totals 15 residues. CDR3 sequence reads: CATSSFALNTGELFF. DNA for the CDR3: TGTGCCACCAGCAGTTTCGCCCTGAACACCGGGGAGCTGTTTTTT.

The chain carries TRBV6-2 or TRBV6-3 and TRBJ2-5; D remains ambiguous. The J call could be wrong; TRBJ2-7 is a better fit for the DNA end. Germline V gene lookup returns CDR1 MNHEY and CDR2 SVGEGT. CDR3 length: 15 residues. The CDR3 loop reads CAGSRSARSSYEQYF. The DNA of the CDR3 is TGTGCCGGATCCCGTTCGGCGAGGAGTTCCTACGAGCAGTACTTC.

This chain connects TRBV5-1 to TRBJ2-5; 13 bases are a match to TRBD2. Germline V gene data show CDR1 as SGHRS and CDR2 as YFSETQ. Trimming took 1 base from V and 0 from J; bases not matched to a gene: 9. The CDR3 loop spans 19 amino acids. CDR3 residues: CASSLSGGTSGAYQETQYF. CDR3 DNA: TGCGCCAGCAGCTTGTCAGGAGGGACTAGCGGGGCGTACCAAGAGACCCAGTACTTC.

The chain joins TRBV10-3 to TRBJ2-7; maybe TRBD2 (5 bases). The CDR3 extends over 13 amino acids. From germline, CDR1 is ENHRY and CDR2 SYGVKD. Trimming took off 10 bases at V and 1 base at J, with 14 bases between the two ends. The CDR3 DNA sequence: TGTGCCACTTCCGGGATTCCATCCTACGAGCAGTACTTC. The encoded protein is CATSGIPSYEQYF.

This chain links TRBV4-3 with TRBJ2-3; the D is unclear. The CDR3 is made up of 19 amino acids. Germline V gene lookup returns CDR1 LGHNA and CDR2 YSLEER. V lost 0 bases to trimming and J lost 3 bases, with 22 bases between them. For the CDR3, the DNA is TGCGCCAGCAGCCAAGAATATAGGATTGGTAGCACAAGGACAGATACGCAGTATTTT. It yields the protein CASSQEYRIGSTRTDTQYF.

The CDR3 bases are TGTGCCAGCAGCTTGGAACAGGGGTCATCGACTGGGGCCAACGTCCTGACTTTC. Residues: CASSLEQGSSTGANVLTF. The chain carries TRBV5-5 and TRBJ2-6; 7 nucleotides line up with TRBD1. The V and J ends lost 0 bases and 2 bases, in that order; junction bases with no gene match: 8. Germline-derived CDR1 and CDR2 are SGHKS and YYEKEE (reference sequence). The CDR3 extends over 18 amino acids. The full variable domain, its missing parts supplied by reference TRBV5-5 and TRBJ2-6, is DAGVTQSPTHLIKTRGQQVTLRCSPISGHKSVSWYQQVLGQGPQFIFQYYEKEERGRGNFPDRFSARQFPNYSSELNVNALLLGDSALYLCASSLEQGSSTGANVLTFGAGSRLTVL.

This clonotype has a handful of counts. The V and J genes are TRBV7-9 and TRBJ2-3; no reliable D call. V was shortened by 4 bases and J by 4 bases, with 6 bases between the two germline ends. CDR1 and CDR2 (germline): SEHNR, FQNEAQ (reference sequence). This CDR3 is built from 12 residues. In DNA form, the CDR3 reads TGTGCCAGCAGCTCTTCCGCAGATACGCAGTATTTT. Residues: CASSSSADTQYF.

The V gene is TRBV10-2, the J gene TRBJ2-1, with no clear D. V was pared by 0 bases and J by 0 bases, with 12 bases between. This CDR3 contains 17 residues. CDR1 is WSHSY and CDR2 is SAAADI in the germline V gene. CDR3 region: CASSESSPFSSYNEQFF. CDR3 coding DNA: TGCGCCAGCAGTGAGTCAAGTCCCTTTAGCTCCTACAATGAGCAGTTCTTC.

This chain joins TRBV27 and TRBJ1-1; D is unclear. Trimming pared 8 bases from V and 5 bases from J, leaving 9 bases between. CDR1 and CDR2 from the germline V gene are MNHEY and SMNVEV (reference sequence). The CDR3 totals 11 residues. CDR3 loop: CASLRGTEAFF. The CDR3 region has the DNA TGTGCCAGCTTGCGGGGAACTGAAGCTTTCTTT.